The 25 T cell receptor beta chains below come from one sample, sequenced in a study of blood T cell repertoires in COVID-19. This table comes from immunoSEQ multiplex PCR, and its TCRdb copy is limited to in-frame clones, with some not included. The sample lists under 150,000 clones; about 80% were seen once. Sequenced sample: peripheral blood. These receptor sequences come from a human donor in a cohort sampled during active COVID-19.

The chain joins TRBV13 to TRBJ2-1; TRBD2 matches 8 bases. Germline V CDR1 and CDR2: PRHDT, FYEKMQ (reference sequence). The V gene end was trimmed by 1 base and the J gene end by 4 bases; junction bases not matched to a gene: 3. This CDR3 spans 15 amino acids. Written as DNA, the CDR3 is TGTGCCAGCAGCTTAGCGGGGGGGCGGTACAATGAGCAGTTCTTC. Residues: CASSLAGGRYNEQFF. Complete variable domain (other parts from reference TRBV13 and TRBJ2-1): AAGVIQSPRHLIKEKRETATLKCYPIPRHDTVYWYQQGPGQDPQFLISFYEKMQSDKGSIPDRFSAQQFSDYHSELNMSSLELGDSALYFCASSLAGGRYNEQFFGPGTRLTVL.

The chain recombines TRBV13 with TRBJ2-7; D possibly corresponds to TRBD1 (7 bases). Trimming removed 0 bases at V and 3 bases at J, with 15 bases between. The length of the CDR3 is 16 residues. Germline values: CDR1 PRHDT, CDR2 FYEKMQ (reference sequence). CDR3 sequence reads: CASSLGWQGDFYEQYF. The CDR3 bases are TGTGCCAGCAGCTTAGGATGGCAGGGGGACTTCTACGAGCAGTACTTC.

J is TRBJ2-3 and V is TRBV2; maybe TRBD1 (6 bases). Germline loops: CDR1 SNHLY, CDR2 FYNNEI. CDR3 size: 14 residues. The V end lost 3 bases, the J end lost 7 bases, and 14 bases lay between the germline ends. The CDR3 nucleotides read TGTGCCAGCAGTGACTTTAGACAGGAACATACGCAGTATTTT. It is translated as CASSDFRQEHTQYF.

In its sample, this clone was seen a few times. CDR3 DNA: TGTGCCAGTAGTATGGGACAGACCTTTAGCTATGGCTACACCTTC. This translates into CASSMGQTFSYGYTF. The chain has TRBV19 and TRBJ1-2, with 7 bases fitting TRBD1. CDR1 is LNHDA, CDR2 SQIVND, per germline (reference sequence). Trimming cost V 3 bases and J 4 bases; bases outside gene matches: 8. This CDR3 spans 15 amino acids.

This rearrangement joins TRBV6-5 to TRBJ1-6, with D perhaps TRBD1 (5 bases). Trimming removed 10 bases from V and 8 bases from J, with 18 bases in between. CDR3 length: 14 residues. Germline V gene lookup returns CDR1 MNHEY and CDR2 SVGAGI. The CDR3 reads CATNRGGEDSPLHF. DNA of the CDR3: TGTGCCACTAACCGGGGGGGGGAGGATTCACCCCTCCACTTT.

The chain links TRBV16 to TRBJ1-4; D is uncertain. V was trimmed by 4 bases and J by 1 base, leaving 13 bases between them. The CDR3 is 16 residues long. CDR1 KGHSY and CDR2 FQNENV come from the germline V gene. The CDR3 reads CASSPPPGGTNEKLFF. CDR3 nucleotide sequence: TGTGCCAGCAGCCCACCCCCAGGTGGAACTAATGAAAAACTGTTTTTT. The full variable domain, rest sourced from reference TRBV16 and TRBJ1-4, is GEEVAQTPKHLVRGEGQKAKLYCAPIKGHSYVFWYQQVLKNEFKFLISFQNENVFDETGMPKERFSAKCLPNSPCSLEIQATKLEDSAVYFCASSPPPGGTNEKLFFGSGTQLSVL.

The chain uses TRBV5-1 and TRBJ1-6, with 9 bases lining up with TRBD1. The ends lost 4 bases at V and 5 bases at J; junction bases unmatched: 10. The germline gives CDR1 SGHRS, CDR2 YFSETQ. The CDR3 has 17 amino acids. This CDR3 is CASSRSYRGPDNSPLHF. As DNA, the CDR3 is TGCGCCAGCAGCCGCAGCTACAGGGGGCCGGATAATTCACCCCTCCACTTT.

The rearrangement joins TRBV7-3 to TRBJ2-2; TRBD2 agrees at 9 bases. The V and J ends lost 5 bases and 10 bases, in that order; junction bases with no gene match: 8. Germline V lookup: CDR1 SGHTA, CDR2 FQGTGA. The CDR3 has 14 amino acids. CDR3 amino acids: CASSPIAGAVELFF. The DNA for the CDR3 is TGTGCCAGCAGCCCAATAGCGGGGGCTGTGGAGCTGTTTTTT.

This rearrangement joins TRBV5-1 to TRBJ1-6; 12 nucleotides align to TRBD1. Germline trimming cut 2 bases from V and 9 bases from J; bases unmatched to any gene: 12. The CDR3 sequence is 18 residues long. Germline V gene data show CDR1 as SGHRS and CDR2 as YFSETQ. The CDR3 bases are TGCGCCAGCAGCTTTGCCGGGACAGGGGGCGGCCTGGGTTCACCCCTCCACTTT. Translated, it gives CASSFAGTGGGLGSPLHF.

The chain couples TRBV4-1 to TRBJ2-3; 9 nucleotides agree with TRBD2. This CDR3 region has 17 residues. V was clipped by 0 bases and J by 2 bases; unmatched bases: 6. Germline V gene data show CDR1 as MGHRA and CDR2 as YSYEKL. Here the CDR3 reads CASSQDGAGGITDTQYF. CDR3 bases: TGCGCCAGCAGCCAAGATGGGGCGGGGGGGATCACAGATACGCAGTATTTT.

This rearrangement joins TRBV3-1 (or the pseudogene TRBV3-2) to TRBJ1-2, with a weak D call TRBD1 (6 bases). V dropped 1 base and J dropped 12 bases, with 21 bases sitting between them. Germline-derived CDR1 and CDR2 are LGHDT and YNNKEL (reference sequence). The CDR3 loop spans 15 amino acids. CDR3 sequence (DNA): TGTGCCAGCAGCCAAGCCGGGAAGGGGGTCGGCTTGGACACCTTC. Translated: CASSQAGKGVGLDTF.

This chain joins TRBV6-5 and TRBJ2-3; D unresolved. The CDR3 extends over 14 amino acids. Between the trimmed V and J ends, which lost 0 bases and 3 bases, there was a span of 7 bases. The germline CDR1 and CDR2 sequences are MNHEY and SVGAGI. CDR3 bases: TGTGCCAGCAGTTACTCTGTCAGTACAGATACGCAGTATTTT. Translating gives CASSYSVSTDTQYF.

The sample holds a few counts of this clone. This sequence joins TRBV21-1 and TRBJ2-5; the tabulated D call, TRBD2, remains unverified against the DNA. TRBV21-1 is listed as a pseudogene. The CDR3 covers 16 residues. In nucleotides, the CDR3 is TGTGCCAGCAAGCCCTCAGGGAGGGGACGACAAGAGACCCAGTACTTC. It yields the protein CASKPSGRGRQETQYF.

The chain carries TRBV2 and TRBJ1-5; perhaps TRBD1 as D (5 bases). Deletions cut 6 bases from V and 0 bases from J, with 12 bases between. Germline lookup yields CDR1 SNHLY and CDR2 FYNNEI. The length of the CDR3 is 15 residues. The CDR3 coding sequence is TGTGCCAGCAGGACCCGACAGAATAGCAATCAGCCCCAGCATTTT. Its translation is CASRTRQNSNQPQHF.

The genes are TRBV27 and TRBJ2-5; TRBD2 aligns across 8 bases. The CDR3 sequence is 14 residues long. The trim removed 5 bases at V and 1 base at J, leaving 3 bases unmatched. Germline V gives CDR1 MNHEY, CDR2 SMNVEV (reference sequence). CDR3: CASSPGTSQETQYF. The CDR3 DNA reads TGTGCCAGCAGTCCAGGGACTAGCCAAGAGACCCAGTACTTC.

This clone has just one count. The gene calls are TRBV2 and TRBJ1-2; the match to TRBD1 covers 7 bases. After removal of 6 bases from V and 0 bases from J, the junction contained 4 bases not matched to a gene. CDR3 size: 14 residues. Germline V gene sequence: CDR1 SNHLY, CDR2 FYNNEI. The CDR3 sequence: CASRQGYTNYGYTF. Written as DNA, the CDR3 is TGTGCCAGCAGACAGGGGTATACTAACTATGGCTACACCTTC.

This chain links TRBV7-8 with TRBJ1-5, with a weak D call TRBD1 (5 bases). CDR3 length: 15 residues. Trimming shortened V by 3 bases and J by 3 bases, and 12 bases separated the two germline ends. Germline V gives CDR1 SGHVS, CDR2 FQNEAQ. This CDR3 reads CASSLWQGINQPQHF. CDR3 sequence (DNA): TGTGCCAGCAGCTTGTGGCAGGGTATCAATCAGCCCCAGCATTTT.

The gene calls are TRBV6-5 and TRBJ2-2; TRBD2 might be the D (5 bases). The germline gives CDR1 MNHEY, CDR2 SVGAGI. V lost 6 bases, J lost 2 bases, and 7 bases lay in between. The CDR3 is 13 amino acids. The CDR3 reads CASSRGNTGELFF. CDR3 nucleotide sequence: TGTGCCAGCAGCCGGGGTAACACCGGGGAGCTGTTTTTT.

The J gene is TRBJ1-2, the V gene TRBV9, with D perhaps TRBD1 (6 bases). The germline gives CDR1 SGDLS, CDR2 YYNGEE. The CDR3 consists of 14 residues. V lost 0 bases and J lost 5, with 11 bases in between. Written as DNA, the CDR3 is TGTGCCAGCAGCGTAGTGAACAGGGAGTATGGCTACACCTTC. Translated, it gives CASSVVNREYGYTF.

The J gene is TRBJ2-7, the V gene TRBV28, with 10 bases that match TRBD2. Germline CDR1 is MDHEN and CDR2 is SYDVKM. The CDR3 consists of 14 residues. The junction had 3 bases not matched to a gene; V was cut back by 2 bases and J by 5 bases. CDR3 residues: CASSLRAGGHEQYF. In DNA form, the CDR3 reads TGTGCCAGCAGTTTACGAGCGGGGGGGCACGAGCAGTACTTC.

The chain recombines TRBV6-5 with TRBJ1-4; a possible D gene is TRBD1 (5 bases). The germline V gene has CDR1 MNHEY and CDR2 SVGAGI. V lost 7 bases, J lost 0 bases, and 12 bases lay in between. The CDR3 is made up of 15 amino acids. This CDR3 is CASKAGHATNEKLFF. The CDR3, as DNA: TGTGCCAGCAAAGCCGGACACGCAACTAATGAAAAACTGTTTTTT.

The chain recombines TRBV5-4 with TRBJ2-1, with a possible D match to TRBD2 (6 bases). This CDR3 has 14 amino acids. CDR1 is SGHNT and CDR2 is YYREEE in the germline V gene (reference sequence). V lost 5 bases and J lost 6, with 15 bases in between. The CDR3 here is CASSGGPPRNEQFF. For the CDR3, the DNA is TGTGCCAGCAGTGGAGGGCCCCCCCGCAATGAGCAGTTCTTC.

This chain joins TRBV5-4 and TRBJ1-3; 8 positions agree with TRBD1. V was clipped by 0 bases and J by 1 base; unmatched bases: 12. The CDR3 contains 19 residues. Germline loops: CDR1 SGHNT, CDR2 YYREEE (reference sequence). The CDR3 region is CASSLDFGQGLRSGNTIYF. The CDR3 DNA reads TGTGCCAGCAGCTTGGATTTCGGACAGGGCTTAAGATCTGGAAACACCATATATTTT.

The chain carries TRBV4-2 and TRBJ2-7, with a possible D match to TRBD2 (5 bases). In germline, CDR1 is LGHNA, CDR2 YNFKEQ. The CDR3 spans 15 residues. Trimming took off 4 bases at V and 2 bases at J, with 15 bases between the two ends. The CDR3 DNA reads as TGTGCCAGCAGCCCCTCGGAAGAGGGCCCCTACGAGCAGTACTTC. Translating gives CASSPSEEGPYEQYF.

V and J are TRBV6-5 and TRBJ1-1; D not resolved. The CDR3 is 15 amino acids. The V and J ends lost 0 bases and 0 bases respectively, with 8 bases between them. Germline values: CDR1 MNHEY, CDR2 SVGAGI. Written as DNA, the CDR3 is TGTGCCAGCAGTTACTCGCGGCAAATGAACACTGAAGCTTTCTTT. Residues: CASSYSRQMNTEAFF.